This TCR beta chain was found in a study of T-cell memory formation after mild COVID-19. The CDR3 extends over 16 amino acids. V was pared by 1 base and J by 0 bases, with 10 bases between. Germline CDR1 KGHSH, CDR2 LQKENI. MiXCR, run by TCRdb on the 5' RACE reads, gives a single entry per CDR3 protein. The repertoire includes approximately 290,000 distinct CDR3 sequences, more than 15% of them detected once, and 22% sits in the top ten. The source material was PBMCs or a T cell subset sorted from them (not recorded which). V and J are TRBV18 and TRBJ1-3, with unresolved D. The sequence derives from a man aged 18 to 35 who had mild COVID-19 (a few samples of this study predate the infection). Cell type and time point are not known. CDR3 in DNA: TGTGCCAGCTCACCACGGACGACGGGCTCTGGAAACACCATATATTTT. Translating gives CASSPRTTGSGNTIYF.